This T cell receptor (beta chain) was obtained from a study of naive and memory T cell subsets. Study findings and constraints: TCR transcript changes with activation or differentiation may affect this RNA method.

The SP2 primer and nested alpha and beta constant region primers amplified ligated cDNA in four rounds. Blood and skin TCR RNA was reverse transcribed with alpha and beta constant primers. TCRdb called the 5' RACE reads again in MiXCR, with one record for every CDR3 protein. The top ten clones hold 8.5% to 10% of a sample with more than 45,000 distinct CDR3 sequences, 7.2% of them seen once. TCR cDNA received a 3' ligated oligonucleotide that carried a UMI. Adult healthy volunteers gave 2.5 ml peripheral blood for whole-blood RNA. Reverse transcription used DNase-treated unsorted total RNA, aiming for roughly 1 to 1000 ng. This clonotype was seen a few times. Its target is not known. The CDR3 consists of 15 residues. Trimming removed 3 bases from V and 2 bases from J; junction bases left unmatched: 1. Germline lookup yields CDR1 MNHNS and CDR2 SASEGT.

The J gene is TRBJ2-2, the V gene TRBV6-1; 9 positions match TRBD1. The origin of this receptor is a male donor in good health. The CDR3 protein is CASSEDRGNTGELFF. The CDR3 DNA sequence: TGTGCCAGCAGTGAGGACAGGGGCAACACCGGGGAGCTGTTTTTT.